This T cell receptor beta chain was identified in a study of graft-versus-host responses after intestinal transplantation. Across the study: Each of the recipients got a multivisceral, liver-intestinal, or isolated intestinal transplant. Tacrolimus plus steroids were given to all recipients for about 3 years, preceded by anti-thymocyte globulin induction. The study, taken as a whole, reports: Allografts of one patient group, those with graft-donor T cell macrochimerism, had high graft-versus-host to host-versus-graft clonal ratios. GvH clones appeared in recipient marrow, some first in ileum or blood.

Points on this clone: Its antigen is not known.

Sequencing was performed with immunoSEQ multiplex PCR; in TCRdb, only in-frame clones are kept and a portion is missing. The sample holds approximately 77,000 clones, around nine tenths seen once. V was clipped by 1 base and J by 5 bases; unmatched bases: 0. The CDR3 totals 14 residues. The germline gives CDR1 SGDLS, CDR2 YYNGEE. The material sequenced was unstimulated CD4+ T cells sorted from spleen or lymph node cells, taken before intestinal transplant. The chain links TRBV9 to TRBJ2-1, with 10 bases that match TRBD2. This receptor was obtained from a human donor who received an intestinal transplant. CDR3 nucleotides: TGTGCCAGCAGCGTACTAGCGGGAGACAATGAGCAGTTCTTC. Its protein product is CASSVLAGDNEQFF. Full variable domain (missing parts from reference TRBV9 and TRBJ2-1): DSGVTQTPKHLITATGQRVTLRCSPRSGDLSVYWYQQSLDQGLQFLIQYYNGEERAKGNILERFSAQQFPDLHSELNLSSLELGDSALYFCASSVLAGDNEQFFGPGTRLTVL.